What follows describes a single T cell receptor beta chain. J lost 4 bases, V lost 0 bases, and 7 bases had no gene match. Germline values: CDR1 LGHNT, CDR2 FRNRAP. The CDR3 runs to 17 residues. This entry comes from a study of blood T cell repertoires in COVID-19. Study background: The United States, Italy and Spain supplied acute and convalescent COVID-19 samples.

Participant age was roughly 18 to 100 years, and participants resided in roughly 24 US areas. Original methodology: Nucleated cell counts were estimated from reference gene primer amplification. Repertoires were generated with immunoSEQ multiplex PCR, while TCRdb's copy carries only in-frame clones and drops some. V and J calls and clone size are copied from that table; D and trimming were computed from the DNA. The data show roughly 260,000 clones, 80% to 90% seen once. The source material was PBMCs or T cells enriched from blood (not recorded which). The V call is TRBV12-5, the J call TRBJ2-1, with 9 bases lining up with TRBD2. This receptor was taken from a woman in her 30s with acute COVID-19. CDR3 region: CASGLVLGSGGYNEQFF. The CDR3 nucleotides read TGTGCTAGTGGTTTGGTCCTAGGTAGCGGGGGTTACAATGAGCAGTTCTTC.